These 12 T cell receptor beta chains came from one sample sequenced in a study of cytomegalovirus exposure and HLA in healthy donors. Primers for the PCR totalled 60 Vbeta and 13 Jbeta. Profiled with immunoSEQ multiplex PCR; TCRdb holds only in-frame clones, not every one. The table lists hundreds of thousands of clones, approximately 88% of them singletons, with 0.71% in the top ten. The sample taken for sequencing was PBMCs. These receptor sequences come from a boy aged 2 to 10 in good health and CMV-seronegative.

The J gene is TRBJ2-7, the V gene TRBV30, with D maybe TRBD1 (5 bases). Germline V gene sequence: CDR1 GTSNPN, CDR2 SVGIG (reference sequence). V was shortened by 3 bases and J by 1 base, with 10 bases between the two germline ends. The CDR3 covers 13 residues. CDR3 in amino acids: CAWRWGPSYEQYF. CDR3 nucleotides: TGTGCCTGGAGGTGGGGCCCTTCCTACGAGCAGTACTTC.

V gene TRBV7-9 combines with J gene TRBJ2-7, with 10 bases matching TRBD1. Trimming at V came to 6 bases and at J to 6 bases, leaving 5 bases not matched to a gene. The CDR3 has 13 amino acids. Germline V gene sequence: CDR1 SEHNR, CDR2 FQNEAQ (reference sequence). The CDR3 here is CASRPGQGSEQYF. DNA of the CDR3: TGTGCCAGCAGACCGGGACAGGGGAGCGAGCAGTACTTC.

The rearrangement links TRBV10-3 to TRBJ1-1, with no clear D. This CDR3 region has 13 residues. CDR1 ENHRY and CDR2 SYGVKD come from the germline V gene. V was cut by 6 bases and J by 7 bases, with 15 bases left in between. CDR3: CAISGSLSGEAFF. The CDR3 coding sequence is TGTGCCATCAGCGGGTCTTTATCGGGTGAAGCTTTCTTT.

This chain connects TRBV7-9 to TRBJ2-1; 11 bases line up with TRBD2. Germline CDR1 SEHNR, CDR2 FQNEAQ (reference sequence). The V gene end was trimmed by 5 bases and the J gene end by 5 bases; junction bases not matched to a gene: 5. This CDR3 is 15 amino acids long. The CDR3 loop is CASSHGTSGNNEQFF. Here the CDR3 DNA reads TGTGCCAGCAGCCACGGGACTAGCGGAAACAATGAGCAGTTCTTC.

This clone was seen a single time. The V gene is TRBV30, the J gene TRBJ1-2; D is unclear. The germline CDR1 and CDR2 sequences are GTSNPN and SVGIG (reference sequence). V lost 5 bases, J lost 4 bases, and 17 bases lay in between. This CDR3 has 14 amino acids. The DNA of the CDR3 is TGTGCCTGGTCCCCGGACGGGATTGGCTATGGCTACACCTTC. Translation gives CAWSPDGIGYGYTF.

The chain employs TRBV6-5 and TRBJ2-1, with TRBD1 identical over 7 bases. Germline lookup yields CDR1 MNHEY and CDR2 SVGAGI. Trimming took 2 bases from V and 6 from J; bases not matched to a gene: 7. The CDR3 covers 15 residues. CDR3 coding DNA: TGTGCCAGCAGTTACCTAGGGGGCAGGGCCAATGAGCAGTTCTTC. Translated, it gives CASSYLGGRANEQFF.

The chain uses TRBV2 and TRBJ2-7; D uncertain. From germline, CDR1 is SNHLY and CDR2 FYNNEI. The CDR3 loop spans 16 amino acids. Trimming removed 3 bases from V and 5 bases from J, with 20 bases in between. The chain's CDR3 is CASSEAASVFTHEQYF. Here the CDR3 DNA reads TGTGCCAGCAGTGAGGCCGCTAGTGTTTTCACCCACGAGCAGTACTTC.

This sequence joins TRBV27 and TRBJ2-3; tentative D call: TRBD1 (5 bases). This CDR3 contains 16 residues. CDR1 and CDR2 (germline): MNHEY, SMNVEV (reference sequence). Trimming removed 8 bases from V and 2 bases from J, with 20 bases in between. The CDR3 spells CASATPGIKNTDTQYF. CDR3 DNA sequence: TGTGCCAGCGCCACTCCAGGGATAAAGAACACAGATACGCAGTATTTT.

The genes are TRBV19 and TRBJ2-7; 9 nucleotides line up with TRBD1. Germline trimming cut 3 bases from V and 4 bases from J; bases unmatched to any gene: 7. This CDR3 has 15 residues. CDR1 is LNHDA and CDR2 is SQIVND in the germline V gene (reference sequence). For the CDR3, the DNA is TGTGCCAGTAGTATTGGGGGACAGGGTGTTTACGAGCAGTACTTC. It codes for CASSIGGQGVYEQYF.

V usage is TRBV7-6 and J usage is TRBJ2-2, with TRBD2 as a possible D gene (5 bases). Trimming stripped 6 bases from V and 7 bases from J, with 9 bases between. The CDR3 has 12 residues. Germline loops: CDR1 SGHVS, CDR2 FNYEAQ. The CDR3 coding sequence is TGTGCCAGCAGTGGACTCAACGGGGAGCTGTTTTTT. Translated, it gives CASSGLNGELFF.

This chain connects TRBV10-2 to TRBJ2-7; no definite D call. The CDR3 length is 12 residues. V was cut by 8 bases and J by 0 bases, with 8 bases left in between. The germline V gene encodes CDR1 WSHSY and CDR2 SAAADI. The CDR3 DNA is TGCGCCAGCCGCGACAACTCCTACGAGCAGTACTTC. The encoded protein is CASRDNSYEQYF.

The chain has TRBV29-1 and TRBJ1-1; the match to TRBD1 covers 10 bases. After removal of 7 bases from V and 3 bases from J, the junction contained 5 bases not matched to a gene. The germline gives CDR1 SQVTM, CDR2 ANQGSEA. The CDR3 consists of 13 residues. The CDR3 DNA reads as TGCAGCGCCGTGACAGGGGGCGACACTGAAGCTTTCTTT. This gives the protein CSAVTGGDTEAFF.